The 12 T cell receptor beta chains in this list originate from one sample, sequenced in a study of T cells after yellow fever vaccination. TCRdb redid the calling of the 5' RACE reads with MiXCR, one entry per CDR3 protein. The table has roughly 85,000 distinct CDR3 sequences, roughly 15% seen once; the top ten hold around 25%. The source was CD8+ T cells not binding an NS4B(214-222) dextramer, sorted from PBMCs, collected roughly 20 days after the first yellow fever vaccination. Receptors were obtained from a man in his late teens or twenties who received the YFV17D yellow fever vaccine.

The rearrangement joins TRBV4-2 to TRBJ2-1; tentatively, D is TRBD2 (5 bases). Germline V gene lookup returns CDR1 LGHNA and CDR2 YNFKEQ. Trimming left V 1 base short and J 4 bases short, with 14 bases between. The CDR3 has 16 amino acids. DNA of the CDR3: TGTGCCAGCAGCCAAGTTTTGGCGGGCCTATACAATGAGCAGTTCTTC. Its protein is CASSQVLAGLYNEQFF.

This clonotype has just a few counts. CDR3 in DNA: TGCGCCAGCAGCGTGGACAGGAGGCAAGAGACCCAGTACTTC. This encodes CASSVDRRQETQYF. The V and J genes are TRBV10-1 and TRBJ2-5; 7 bases are shared with TRBD1. V shed 6 bases, J shed 2 bases, and the junction held 6 bases outside the gene matches. Per the germline V gene, CDR1 is WNHNN and CDR2 is SYGVQD (reference sequence). This CDR3 has 14 residues.

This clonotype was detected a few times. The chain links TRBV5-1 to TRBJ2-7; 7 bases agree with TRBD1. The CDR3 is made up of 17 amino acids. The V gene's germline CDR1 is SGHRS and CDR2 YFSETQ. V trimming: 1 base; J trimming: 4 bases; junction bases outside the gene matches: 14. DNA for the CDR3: TGCGCCAGCAGCTTGTGGGGACAGACGAGCGGATATTACGAGCAGTACTTC. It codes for CASSLWGQTSGYYEQYF. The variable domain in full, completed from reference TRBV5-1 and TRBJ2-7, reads KAGVTQTPRYLIKTRGQQVTLSCSPISGHRSVSWYQQTPGQGLQFLFEYFSETQRNKGNFPGRFSGRQFSNSRSEMNVSTLELGDSALYLCASSLWGQTSGYYEQYFGPGTRLTVT.

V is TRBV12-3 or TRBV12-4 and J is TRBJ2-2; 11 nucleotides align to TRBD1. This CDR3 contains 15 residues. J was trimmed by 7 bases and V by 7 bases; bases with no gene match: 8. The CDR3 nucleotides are TGTGCCAGCACCCTGGACAGGGGGCATGTCGGGGAGCTGTTTTTT. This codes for CASTLDRGHVGELFF.

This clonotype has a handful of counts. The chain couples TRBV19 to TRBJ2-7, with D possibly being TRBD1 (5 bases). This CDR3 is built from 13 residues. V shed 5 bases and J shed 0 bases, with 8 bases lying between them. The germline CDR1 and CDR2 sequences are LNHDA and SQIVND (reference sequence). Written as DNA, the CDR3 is TGTGCCAGTAGTGGAAGGGGCTCCTACGAGCAGTACTTC. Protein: CASSGRGSYEQYF.

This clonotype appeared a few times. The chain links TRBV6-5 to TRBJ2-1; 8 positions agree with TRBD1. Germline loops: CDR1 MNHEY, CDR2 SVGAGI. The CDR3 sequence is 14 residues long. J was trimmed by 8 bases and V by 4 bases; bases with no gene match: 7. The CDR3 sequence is CASSSDRAGHEQFF. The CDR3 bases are TGTGCCAGCAGTTCGGACAGGGCCGGCCATGAGCAGTTCTTC.

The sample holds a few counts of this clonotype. The CDR3 coding sequence is TGCAGCGCACCTCAGGGGGATAGTGGCTACACCTTC. This encodes CSAPQGDSGYTF. The J gene is TRBJ1-2, the V gene TRBV29-1, with TRBD1 identical over 7 bases. The germline V gene has CDR1 SQVTM and CDR2 ANQGSEA. The CDR3 is 12 amino acids. The V segment lost 7 bases and the J segment 7 bases; nucleotides outside the gene matches: 9.

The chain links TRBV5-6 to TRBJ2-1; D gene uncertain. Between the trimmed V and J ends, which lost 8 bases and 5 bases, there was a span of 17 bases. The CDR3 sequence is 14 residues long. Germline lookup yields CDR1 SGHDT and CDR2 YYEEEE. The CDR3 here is CARGPGLRHNEQFF. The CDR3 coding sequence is TGTGCCAGGGGCCCCGGGCTACGGCACAATGAGCAGTTCTTC.

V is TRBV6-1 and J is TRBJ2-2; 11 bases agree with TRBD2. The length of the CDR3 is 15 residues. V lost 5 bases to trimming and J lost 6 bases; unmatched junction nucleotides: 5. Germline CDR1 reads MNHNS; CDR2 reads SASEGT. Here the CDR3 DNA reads TGTGCCAGCAGTACCCTAGCGGGGGGACCCGGGGAGCTGTTTTTT. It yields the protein CASSTLAGGPGELFF.

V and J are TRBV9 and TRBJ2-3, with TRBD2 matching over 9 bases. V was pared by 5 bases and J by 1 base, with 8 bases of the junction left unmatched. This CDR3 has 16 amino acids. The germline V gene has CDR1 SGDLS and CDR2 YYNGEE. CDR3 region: CASSPRQRGGTDTQYF. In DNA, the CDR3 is TGTGCCAGCAGTCCGCGGCAGCGGGGGGGCACAGATACGCAGTATTTT.

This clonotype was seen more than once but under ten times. The chain's CDR3 is CASSVVTGANVLTF. The CDR3 DNA reads TGTGCCAGCAGCGTAGTGACTGGGGCCAACGTCCTGACTTTC. The V and J genes are TRBV9 and TRBJ2-6; D gene unclear. V was trimmed by 0 bases and J by 2 bases, leaving 3 bases between them. This CDR3 comprises 14 residues. Germline CDR1 SGDLS, CDR2 YYNGEE.

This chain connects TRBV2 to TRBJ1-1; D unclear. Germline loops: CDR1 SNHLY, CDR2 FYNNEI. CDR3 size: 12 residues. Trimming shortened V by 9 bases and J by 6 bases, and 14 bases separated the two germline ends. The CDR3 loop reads CASGRREAEAFF. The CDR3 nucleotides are TGTGCCAGTGGGAGGAGGGAGGCTGAAGCTTTCTTT.